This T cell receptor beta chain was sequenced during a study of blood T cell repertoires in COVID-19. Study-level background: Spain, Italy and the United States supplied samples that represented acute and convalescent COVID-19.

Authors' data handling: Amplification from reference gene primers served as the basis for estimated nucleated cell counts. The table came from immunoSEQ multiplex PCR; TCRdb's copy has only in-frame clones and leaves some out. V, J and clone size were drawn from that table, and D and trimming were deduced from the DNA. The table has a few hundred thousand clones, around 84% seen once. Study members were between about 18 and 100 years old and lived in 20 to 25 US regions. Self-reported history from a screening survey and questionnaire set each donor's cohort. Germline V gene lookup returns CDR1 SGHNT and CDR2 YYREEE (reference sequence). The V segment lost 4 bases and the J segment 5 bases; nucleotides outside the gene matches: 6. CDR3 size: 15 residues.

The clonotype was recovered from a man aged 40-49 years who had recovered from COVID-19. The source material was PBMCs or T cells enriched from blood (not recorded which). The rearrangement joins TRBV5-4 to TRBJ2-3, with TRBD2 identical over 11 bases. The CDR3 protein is CASSRGLAGVDTQYF. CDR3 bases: TGTGCCAGCAGCCGAGGACTAGCGGGTGTAGATACGCAGTATTTT.